The source of this T cell receptor beta chain is a study of blood T cell repertoires in COVID-19. Turning to the study itself: From the United States, Italy and Spain came samples of acute and convalescent COVID-19. Nucleic acid was either cDNA or gDNA, and it came from T cells, B-cell-depleted T cells, or PBMCs.

The CDR3 has 14 amino acids. Germline V gene data show CDR1 as MNHEY and CDR2 as SMNVEV (reference sequence). Trimming pared 8 bases from V and 1 base from J, leaving 11 bases between. Source study methods: Reference gene primer amplification in the assay estimated nucleated cell counts. Generated by immunoSEQ multiplex PCR, the TCRdb table keeps only in-frame clones and is missing some. Clone size and the V and J calls come from that table; the DNA yielded D and trimming. The data show about 300,000 clones, about 80% seen once. The rearrangement links TRBV27 to TRBJ2-2; possibly TRBD2 for D (7 bases). The receptor was derived from a woman aged 45-60 years who had recovered from COVID-19. Sequenced input: peripheral blood. DNA of the CDR3: TGTGCCAGCCGCGGGGGCAGGAACACCGGGGAGCTGTTTTTT. This sequence encodes CASRGGRNTGELFF.